What follows are 30 T cell receptor beta chains derived from one specimen sequenced in a study of CD8 T cells in ankylosing spondylitis. TCRdb used MiXCR to reprocess the 5' RACE reads, holding one entry per CDR3 protein. The sample records some 120,000 distinct CDR3 sequences, roughly 15% being singletons. The material sequenced was blood, either unsorted or a sorted T cell fraction (not recorded which). The receptors derive from a female donor with ankylosing spondylitis or in good health (not recorded which).

The chain uses TRBV23-1 and TRBJ2-7; D not certain. TRBV23-1 is an ORF for which the function is uncertain. The length of the CDR3 is 12 residues. V was clipped by 2 bases and J by 7 bases, with 9 bases between them. The CDR3 nucleotides are TGCGCCAGCAGTCAACCTCGAAGGGAGCAGTACTTC. This encodes CASSQPRREQYF.

This clonotype was detected many times. The V call is TRBV20-1, the J call TRBJ1-2; no reliable D call. Germline CDR1 and CDR2: DFQATT and SNEGSKA (reference sequence). V was pared by 4 bases and J by 8 bases, with 17 bases between. This CDR3 spans 13 amino acids. CDR3 amino acids: CSANREVLSGYTF. CDR3 sequence (DNA): TGCAGTGCTAACCGGGAAGTTTTAAGCGGCTACACCTTC.

The gene calls are TRBV5-1 and TRBJ1-4; D unresolved. CDR1 is SGHRS, CDR2 YFSETQ, per germline. V lost 4 bases, J lost 0 bases, and 7 bases lay in between. The length of the CDR3 is 14 residues. The CDR3 loop is CASSEQATNEKLFF. The CDR3 coding sequence is TGCGCCAGCAGCGAGCAGGCAACTAATGAAAAACTGTTTTTT.

The chain is built from TRBV12-3 or TRBV12-4 and TRBJ1-3, with D tentatively TRBD1 (6 bases). This CDR3 is 18 amino acids long. Trimming cost V 6 bases and J 4 bases, with 25 bases left between them. The CDR3 here is CASSGQEFRTAQGNTIYF. In nucleotides, the CDR3 is TGTGCCAGCAGCGGCCAAGAATTTCGGACAGCCCAAGGAAACACCATATATTTT.

Remarks on this clonotype: One end of the junction is discordant with germline, which a read error may explain. The chain links TRBV10-3 to TRBJ2-7; D not resolved. The CDR3 loop spans 12 amino acids. The germline V gene has CDR1 ENHRY and CDR2 SYGVKD. CDR3: CAISPSPKYQNF. The CDR3, as DNA: TGTGCCATCAGCCCCTCCCCCAAGTACCAGAACTTC.

This chain connects TRBV29-1 to TRBJ1-2, with 9 bases aligning to TRBD1. V was pared by 5 bases and J by 4 bases, with 5 bases of the junction left unmatched. Germline V gives CDR1 SQVTM, CDR2 ANQGSEA. This CDR3 is built from 13 residues. CDR3: CSVWDRVSYGYTF. The CDR3 coding sequence is TGCAGCGTTTGGGACAGGGTGAGCTATGGCTACACCTTC.

V is TRBV20-1 and J is TRBJ2-7; a possible D gene is TRBD2 (5 bases). Germline V gene lookup returns CDR1 DFQATT and CDR2 SNEGSKA (reference sequence). V lost 1 base and J lost 0, with 16 bases in between. The CDR3 runs to 16 residues. CDR3 protein: CSARAIGNAGSYEQYF. CDR3 sequence (DNA): TGCAGTGCTAGAGCAATAGGAAACGCGGGCTCCTACGAGCAGTACTTC.

Points on this clonotype: A much larger clone lies one base from this, so it may be a read error. This chain links TRBV5-1 with TRBJ2-5; D possibly corresponds to TRBD1 (6 bases). CDR1 is SGHRS and CDR2 is YFSETQ in the germline V gene. The CDR3 is 16 residues long. The germline V and J ends were trimmed by 0 bases and 2 bases, with 14 bases remaining between them. The CDR3 region has the DNA TGCGCCAGCAGCTTGGGTGCAGGGGTACCACAAGAGACCCAGTACTTC. It is translated as CASSLGAGVPQETQYF.

This clonotype was picked up many times. The V call is TRBV29-1, the J call TRBJ2-2, with a possible D match to TRBD2 (5 bases). The V and J ends lost 1 base and 5 bases respectively, with 14 bases between them. The length of the CDR3 is 15 residues. CDR1 is SQVTM and CDR2 is ANQGSEA in the germline V gene. As DNA, the CDR3 is TGCAGCGTTGAAGGCAACAGCGGCGGGACCGGGGAGCTGTTTTTT. It is translated as CSVEGNSGGTGELFF.

This clonotype appeared many times. This chain uses TRBV10-3 with TRBJ2-1; 10 positions match TRBD2. Germline CDR1 is ENHRY and CDR2 is SYGVKD. This CDR3 region has 16 residues. With V trimmed by 5 bases and J by 4 bases, 8 bases remained unmatched. CDR3 DNA sequence: TGTGCCATCAGTTTTACCGGGACTAGCGCATACAATGAGCAGTTCTTC. As protein: CAISFTGTSAYNEQFF.

The table lists this clonotype with many counts. The CDR3 protein is CASSARDGDTQYF. The CDR3 DNA follows: TGCGCCAGCAGTGCCAGGGATGGGGATACGCAGTATTTT. The chain carries TRBV10-1 and TRBJ2-3, with a weak D call TRBD1 (5 bases). V was pared by 4 bases and J by 6 bases, with 11 bases between. The CDR3 length is 13 residues. Germline V gene lookup returns CDR1 WNHNN and CDR2 SYGVQD (reference sequence).

This clonotype showed up just a few times. The chain combines TRBV12-3 or TRBV12-4 with TRBJ2-7; D gene unclear. Between the trimmed V and J ends, which lost 4 bases and 6 bases, there was a span of 7 bases. This CDR3 is 11 amino acids long. This CDR3 is CASSSLGEQYF. CDR3 nucleotides: TGTGCCAGCAGTTCCCTAGGCGAGCAGTACTTC.

This clonotype was recorded a few times. V usage is TRBV5-1 and J usage is TRBJ2-3, with unresolved D. CDR1 and CDR2 from the germline V gene are SGHRS and YFSETQ. V was cut by 4 bases and J by 1 base, with 16 bases left in between. The CDR3 is made up of 16 amino acids. The CDR3 sequence is CASSPRKAAGTDTQYF. The CDR3, as DNA: TGCGCCAGCAGCCCCCGTAAGGCTGCGGGCACAGATACGCAGTATTTT.

This chain uses TRBV6-1 with TRBJ1-3; no reliable D call. The CDR3 has 15 residues. Germline loops: CDR1 MNHNS, CDR2 SASEGT. The germline V and J ends were trimmed by 7 bases and 1 base, with 14 bases remaining between them. CDR3 protein: CASTQPVTSGNTIYF. Here the CDR3 DNA reads TGTGCCAGCACCCAGCCCGTGACTTCTGGAAACACCATATATTTT.

This clonotype has ten or more counts. V and J are TRBV27 and TRBJ1-2; D perhaps matches TRBD1 (6 bases). The CDR3 length is 14 residues. V was pared by 6 bases and J by 3 bases, with 14 bases between. Looked up from germline, CDR1 is MNHEY and CDR2 is SMNVEV (reference sequence). CDR3 amino acids: CASRRREGDYGYTF. The DNA for the CDR3 is TGTGCCAGCAGGAGACGGGAGGGGGACTATGGCTACACCTTC.

This clonotype showed up many times. The chain links TRBV12-3 or TRBV12-4 to TRBJ1-5; D is unresolved. This CDR3 contains 15 residues. V lost 2 bases to trimming and J lost 2 bases, with 10 bases between them. This CDR3 reads CASSLKGVGNQPQHF. For the CDR3, the DNA is TGTGCCAGCAGTTTAAAGGGCGTGGGCAATCAGCCCCAGCATTTT.

The chain employs TRBV11-2 and TRBJ2-1; D is ambiguous. Trimming pared 0 bases from V and 7 bases from J, leaving 13 bases between. Germline assignment: CDR1 SGHAT and CDR2 FQNNGV. CDR3 length equals 15 residues. The CDR3 spells CASSLEWQVGNEQFF. The CDR3 nucleotides are TGTGCCAGCAGCTTAGAATGGCAGGTGGGGAATGAGCAGTTCTTC.

The chain carries TRBV20-1 and TRBJ2-7; the D gene could be TRBD1 or TRBD2 (5 bases each). This CDR3 is built from 13 residues. Germline CDR1 reads DFQATT; CDR2 reads SNEGSKA (reference sequence). V gave up 3 bases and J gave up 1 base, with 10 bases separating them. This CDR3 reads CSASGTISYEQYF. The DNA for the CDR3 is TGCAGTGCTAGCGGGACGATTTCCTACGAGCAGTACTTC.

This clonotype has at least ten counts. The gene calls are TRBV6-2 or TRBV6-3 and TRBJ2-1; D is unclear. Trimming took 0 bases from V and 5 from J, leaving 11 bases between them. Germline CDR1 reads MNHEY; CDR2 reads SVGEGT. This CDR3 is 15 amino acids long. The CDR3 sequence: CASSYSIGHNNEQFF. The CDR3 coding sequence is TGTGCCAGCAGTTACTCGATAGGCCACAACAATGAGCAGTTCTTC.

The rearrangement uses TRBV14 and TRBJ1-1, with 8 bases aligning to TRBD1. The CDR3 has 15 residues. The V and J ends lost 5 bases and 1 base, in that order; junction bases with no gene match: 6. In germline, CDR1 is SGHDN, CDR2 FVKESK. This CDR3 is CASSEYGTGNTEAFF. The CDR3, as DNA: TGTGCCAGCAGCGAATACGGGACAGGGAACACTGAAGCTTTCTTT.

In its sample, this clonotype was seen a few times. The gene calls are TRBV18 and TRBJ1-5; no clear D gene. The germline gives CDR1 KGHSH, CDR2 LQKENI. Trimming left V 3 bases short and J 0 bases short, with 15 bases between. The CDR3 totals 17 residues. This CDR3 is CASSPGPLIYSNQPQHF. CDR3 nucleotides: TGTGCCAGCTCACCGGGCCCTTTAATTTATAGCAATCAGCCCCAGCATTTT.

The chain carries TRBV5-4 and TRBJ2-2; D unclear. The germline V and J ends were trimmed by 1 base and 1 base, with 5 bases remaining between them. The CDR3 covers 14 residues. Germline loops: CDR1 SGHNT, CDR2 YYREEE (reference sequence). The CDR3 here is CASSLNKNTGELFF. The CDR3 DNA is TGTGCCAGCAGCTTGAACAAGAACACCGGGGAGCTGTTTTTT.

A few counts support this clonotype. The chain combines TRBV6-1 with TRBJ1-6; no reliable D call. Trimming shortened V by 10 bases and J by 7 bases, and 14 bases separated the two germline ends. Germline-derived CDR1 and CDR2 are MNHNS and SASEGT. This CDR3 is 13 amino acids long. The CDR3 is CANERVRNSPLHF. In DNA, the CDR3 is TGTGCCAATGAGAGGGTACGGAATTCACCCCTCCACTTT.

This clonotype was picked up many times. This chain links TRBV29-1 with TRBJ1-1; 8 bases match TRBD1. V was pared by 7 bases and J by 0 bases, with 10 bases of the junction left unmatched. The CDR3 covers 15 residues. In germline, CDR1 is SQVTM, CDR2 ANQGSEA. The CDR3 sequence: CSATPGTGMNTEAFF. CDR3 bases: TGCAGCGCCACCCCCGGGACAGGAATGAACACTGAAGCTTTCTTT. Variable domain in full (rest from reference TRBV29-1 and TRBJ1-1): SAVISQKPSRDICQRGTSLTIQCQVDSQVTMMFWYRQQPGQSLTLIATANQGSEATYESGFVIDKFPISRPNLTFSTLTVSNMSPEDSSIYLCSATPGTGMNTEAFFGQGTRLTVV.

This clonotype was observed a few times. J is TRBJ2-7 and V is TRBV7-6, with 8 bases matching TRBD1. Germline CDR1 reads SGHVS; CDR2 reads FNYEAQ. This CDR3 has 14 amino acids. J was trimmed by 3 bases and V by 5 bases; bases with no gene match: 6. CDR3 DNA sequence: TGTGCCAGCAGCCTTGACAGGGGATTCTACGAGCAGTACTTC. It is translated as CASSLDRGFYEQYF.

This clonotype was recorded a few times. CDR3 sequence (DNA): TGTGCCAGCAGCCTCGGTGTGGGTAGCACCGGGGAGCTGTTTTTT. Amino acid sequence: CASSLGVGSTGELFF. V is TRBV9 and J is TRBJ2-2; unclear D gene. From germline, CDR1 is SGDLS and CDR2 YYNGEE. Deletions cut 4 bases from V and 4 bases from J, with 14 bases between. The CDR3 totals 15 residues. Filled out from reference TRBV9 and TRBJ2-2, the complete variable domain reads DSGVTQTPKHLITATGQRVTLRCSPRSGDLSVYWYQQSLDQGLQFLIQYYNGEERAKGNILERFSAQQFPDLHSELNLSSLELGDSALYFCASSLGVGSTGELFFGEGSRLTVL.

The table lists this clonotype with a few counts. V and J are TRBV2 and TRBJ1-2; 7 positions match TRBD1. CDR1 and CDR2 (germline): SNHLY, FYNNEI. J was trimmed by 4 bases and V by 1 base; bases with no gene match: 15. The CDR3 spans 18 residues. The CDR3 DNA reads TGTGCCAGCAGTGAAGGTCTGGGTAGGGGGCGCCGCGGCTATGGCTACACCTTC. It translates to CASSEGLGRGRRGYGYTF.

The rearrangement links TRBV5-6 to TRBJ2-5; 9 positions agree with TRBD1. CDR1 and CDR2 from the germline V gene are SGHDT and YYEEEE. The J segment lost 6 bases and the V segment lost 0 bases, leaving 6 bases of the junction unmatched. The CDR3 runs 15 residues. The CDR3 loop is CASSLAGGQGKTQYF. The DNA of the CDR3 is TGTGCCAGCAGCTTGGCCGGCGGACAGGGGAAGACCCAGTACTTC.

This clonotype was recorded at least ten times. This sequence joins TRBV20-1 and TRBJ2-3, with TRBD2 matching over 11 bases. The length of the CDR3 is 15 residues. V was clipped by 0 bases and J by 4 bases; unmatched bases: 3. Germline lookup yields CDR1 DFQATT and CDR2 SNEGSKA (reference sequence). CDR3 sequence: CSARDSGRAPDTQYF. The DNA of the CDR3 is TGCAGTGCTAGAGATAGCGGGAGGGCCCCAGATACGCAGTATTTT.

This clonotype turned up a few times. This rearrangement joins TRBV4-1 to TRBJ2-3; TRBD2 matches at 11 bases. The CDR3 runs to 18 residues. From germline, CDR1 is MGHRA and CDR2 YSYEKL. V trimming: 4 bases; J trimming: 2 bases; junction bases outside the gene matches: 11. The CDR3 region has the DNA TGCGCCAGCAGCCTGACTGCCGGGACTAGCGGCCTCACAGATACGCAGTATTTT. The encoded protein is CASSLTAGTSGLTDTQYF.